This T cell receptor beta chain originates from a study of OX40 agonist ivuxolimab in advanced cancers. Regarding the study in general: Ivuxolimab, which targeted the costimulatory receptor OX40 (CD134), was an agonistic, fully human IgG2 monoclonal antibody. Intravenous ivuxolimab was administered to patients every 2 weeks at six dose levels: 0.01, 0.1, 0.3, 1.5, 3 and 10 mg/kg. Of the approximately 54 patients in dose escalation, 19 had hepatocellular carcinoma, some 15 had melanoma, 9 had renal cell carcinoma and 9 had head and neck cancer. The dose-escalation cohort was about 86% male with a mean age of about 65 years, ranging from roughly 23 to 85. Patients were allowed to have had prior anti-PD-1, anti-PD-L1 or anti-CTLA-4 therapy, and 30% to 40% of the dose-escalation patients had previously received checkpoint inhibitors. Partial responses were achieved by three dose-escalation patients, of whom one had hepatocellular carcinoma and two had cutaneous melanoma. The point of sequencing TCRbeta in the periphery was to test whether ivuxolimab changed TCR sequence diversity and drove clonal T-cell expansion. The paper describes the monotherapy dose-escalation part (N of about 52 patients) of the phase I trial of ivuxolimab.

A remark on this clone: Its antigen is not yet known. No much larger clone is present one base from it, and per-base qualities are unavailable.

Points the paper makes about the study in general: After ivuxolimab, expanded clones were on average more numerous among CD8+ T cells than among CD4+ T cells. Antigen specificity was not determined for the clonally expanded peripheral T cells. Low levels of normalized T-cell clonal expansion were also shown by some nonresponding patients. In partial responders in the 0.1-3.0 mg/kg groups, normalized peripheral clonal expansion was found to be among the lowest, especially among CD8+ T cells. At doses from 0.1 to 3.0 mg/kg, clonal expansion was seen in both CD4+ and CD8+ blood T cells between baseline and week 6.

Genomic DNA was extracted from sorted cells for sequencing of the TCRbeta CDR3 region. The immunoSEQ Assay was used for sequencing of TCRbeta CDR3 regions. The table comes from immuneACCESS by way of TCRdb, which keeps in-frame sequences with V and J called. Part of the clones is missing from these tables; in studies checked, under half for an unresolved V gene and the rest for unknown reasons. This sample has some 78,000 clones in its table, and around nine tenths of those were observed once. 0.45% to 0.6% of the sample rests with the top ten. Patients with autoimmune disease history or receiving systemic immunosuppression were excluded from the trial. Peripheral blood for TCR sequencing was collected from all dose cohorts at baseline, on cycle 4 day 1, and on cycle 7 day 1. Samples were obtained from an open-label, multicenter, first-in-human phase I dose-escalation trial of ivuxolimab. Adults with locally advanced or metastatic melanoma, renal cell, hepatocellular, or head and neck squamous cell carcinoma were enrolled in the trial. Before TCR sequencing, CD4+ T cells and CD8+ T cells were sorted from peripheral blood as separate populations.

Deletion took 5 bases off V and 7 bases off J, with a span of 6 bases between the germline ends. CDR1 and CDR2 (SGHVS, FQNEAQ) derive from the germline V gene. Counted from cysteine to phenylalanine, this CDR3 has 12 amino acids. This entry keeps only the CDR3 DNA: 36 bases, framed from base 1. The sequencing here drew on CD4+ or CD8+ T cells sorted from blood, taken in a trial of the OX40 agonist ivuxolimab. This sequence was found in an adult with an advanced solid tumor such as melanoma, head and neck, liver or kidney cancer. The receptor chain draws on TRBV7-8 and TRBJ1-6; no D gene is confidently identified. Here is the DNA: TGTGCCAGCAGCCTCAGGAATTCACCCCTCCACTTT. Its coded protein is CASSLRNSPLHF. Joined to the reference TRBV7-8 and TRBJ1-6 proteins, this CDR3 gives the full variable domain: GAGVSQSPRYKVAKRGQDVALRCDPISGHVSLFWYQQALGQGPEFLTYFQNEAQLDKSGLPSDRFFAERPEGSVSTLKIQRTQQEDSAVYLCASSLRNSPLHFGNGTRLTVT.